This T cell receptor beta chain was profiled in a study of spatial heterogeneity in lung cancer. Background on the study: The count of detected beta-chain sequences consistently exceeded that of alpha-chain sequences.

Each CDR3 protein gets one entry after TCRdb re-called the 5' RACE reads with MiXCR. This table has some 11,000 distinct CDR3 sequences, approximately 4% appearing once. With regard to this clonotype: Because this beta chain is a stray read in a library intended to capture alpha chains, its abundance should not be given much weight.

Time point noted: sample taken at primary tumor resection. Unsorted whole RNA of tumor, nontumor lung or frozen PBMC was sequenced. Untreated early-stage non-small cell lung cancer patients, fewer than 85 in total, were the donors. Germline V lookup: CDR1 SGHTA, CDR2 FQGNSA. This CDR3 is 14 amino acids long. The V segment lost 6 bases and the J segment 8 bases; nucleotides outside the gene matches: 9. The material was normal lung tissue next to the tumor, obtained at surgery. The receptor comes from a male donor with early-stage non-small cell lung cancer. The chain has TRBV7-2 and TRBJ2-1; TRBD1 agrees at 8 bases. Here the CDR3 reads CASRIDRGGDEQFF. As DNA, the CDR3 is TGTGCCAGCAGGATAGACAGGGGCGGGGATGAGCAGTTCTTC.